There are a few counts of the clone carrying this TCR beta chain. Antigen specificity is unknown. A single record per CDR3 protein comes from TCRdb applying MiXCR to the reads. The repertoire holds approximately 730,000 distinct CDR3 sequences, with around 30% as singletons. This entry comes from a study of T cell repertoires in cytomegalovirus infection. CDR1 SGHAT and CDR2 FQNNGV come from the germline V gene. Trimming stripped 6 bases from V and 5 bases from J, with 19 bases between. CDR3 length: 15 amino acids. The receptor comes from a human donor in good health (CMV status not recorded). Some clones in this sample may be carry-over from other donors' samples. The chain employs TRBV11-2 and TRBJ2-5; tentatively, D is TRBD1 or TRBD2 (5 bases each). The material sequenced was cultured PBMCs, taken from culture after CMV antigen stimulation. DNA for the CDR3: TGTGCCAGCAGTTTGAGGGGAAGGAACTGGGAGACCCAGTACTTC. Translation gives CASSLRGRNWETQYF.